The 3 T cell receptor beta chains in this list originate from one sample, sequenced in a study of T cell repertoires in cytomegalovirus infection. TCRdb reprocessed the reads with MiXCR, giving one entry per CDR3 protein. The sample gives about 97,000 distinct CDR3 sequences, 15% to 20% of which show up once; 8% is in the top ten. Sequencing was carried out using PBMCs. These receptors originate from a human donor in good health (CMV status not recorded). Some clones in this sample may be carry-over from other donors' samples.

The rearrangement uses TRBV7-9 and TRBJ2-6, with a possible D match to TRBD1 (6 bases). The V end was cut by 5 bases, the J end by 0 bases, with 11 bases between. Germline V gene sequence: CDR1 SEHNR, CDR2 FQNEAQ (reference sequence). The CDR3 consists of 16 residues. CDR3 DNA: TGTGCCAGCAGCCCAAGGACAGCCTCTGGGGCCAACGTCCTGACTTTC. It is translated as CASSPRTASGANVLTF. The full variable domain, in which reference TRBV7-9 and TRBJ2-6 provide the parts outside the CDR3, is DTGVSQNPRHKITKRGQNVTFRCDPISEHNRLYWYRQTLGQGPEFLTYFQNEAQLEKSRLLSDRFSAERPKGSFSTLEIQRTEQGDSAMYLCASSPRTASGANVLTFGAGSRLTVL.

This clonotype was observed many times. The chain links TRBV28 to TRBJ2-1; a possible D gene is TRBD1 (6 bases). CDR3 length equals 14 residues. In germline, CDR1 is MDHEN, CDR2 SYDVKM. The V and J ends lost 6 bases and 4 bases respectively, with 13 bases between them. As DNA, the CDR3 is TGTGCCAGCAGAGGACAGTTGGGGTACAATGAGCAGTTCTTC. Amino acid sequence: CASRGQLGYNEQFF.

V and J are TRBV4-1 and TRBJ2-7; no definite D call. The V end was cut by 0 bases, the J end by 6 bases, with 12 bases between. The CDR3 is 14 amino acids. Per germline, CDR1 MGHRA and CDR2 YSYEKL. The CDR3 sequence is CASSQDAVVREQYF. The DNA of the CDR3 is TGCGCCAGCAGCCAAGACGCGGTAGTACGCGAGCAGTACTTC.